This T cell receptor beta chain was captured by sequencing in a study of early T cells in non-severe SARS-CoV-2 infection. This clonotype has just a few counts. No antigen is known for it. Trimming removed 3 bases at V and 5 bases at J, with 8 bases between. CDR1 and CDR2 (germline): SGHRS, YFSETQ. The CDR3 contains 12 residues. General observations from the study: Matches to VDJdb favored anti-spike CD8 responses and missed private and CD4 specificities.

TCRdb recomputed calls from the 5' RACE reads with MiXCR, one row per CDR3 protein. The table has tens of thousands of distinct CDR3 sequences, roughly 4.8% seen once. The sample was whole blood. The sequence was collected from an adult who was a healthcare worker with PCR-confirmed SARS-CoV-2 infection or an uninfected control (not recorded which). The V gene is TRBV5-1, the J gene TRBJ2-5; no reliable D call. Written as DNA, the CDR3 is TGCGCCAGCAGCTCCCAACTGGAGACCCAGTACTTC. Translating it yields CASSSQLETQYF.